A selection of T cell receptor beta chains follows, all from one sample in a study of T-cell reconstitution after alpha-beta-depleted transplantation in children. MiXCR was run by TCRdb on the PCR reads, yielding one entry per CDR3 protein. The sample carries just over 950,000 distinct CDR3 sequences, roughly 31% recorded once. The sequencing used PBMCs, mostly from graft donor cells, collected 360 days after TCRalphabeta/CD19-depleted stem cell transplant. These receptors were taken from a boy in the first two years of life who had a stem cell transplant for SCID, so the T cells may come from the graft donor. The CDR3 runs from the conserved cysteine through the conserved F or W. D genes are given only for firm matches. The size of a clone is reported for some rows only, either as once, few or many, or as a class for expanded clones.

cdr3_nt cdr3_aa j_call d_call clone_size v_call
TGTGCCAGCACCCCTGGGGACGGCTCAGGGGAGCAGTACTTC CASTPGDGSGEQYF TRBJ2-7 NA NA TRBV12-3/TRBV12-4
TGCGCCACCAAAAAGGAGGGACAACTCACAGATACGCAGTATTTT CATKKEGQLTDTQYF TRBJ2-3 NA few TRBV5-1
TGTGCCAGCAGCCATTGGACTAGCGGGGGAGATACGCAGTATTTT CASSHWTSGGDTQYF TRBJ2-3 TRBD2 few TRBV3-1
TGTGCCAGCAGCTCAGGGAAAATGAAAAAGTTCTTC CASSSGKMKKFF TRBJ2-1 NA NA TRBV7-8
TGTGCCAGCAGTTCGGGGCTGGCTAATGAAAAACTGTTTTTT CASSSGLANEKLFF TRBJ1-4 NA once TRBV12-3/TRBV12-4
TGTGCCAGCAGTTTGGGGTTGATAGGGCCGGCTGGGACCCAGTACTTC CASSLGLIGPAGTQYF TRBJ2-5 NA few TRBV12-3/TRBV12-4
TGTGCCAGCAGTCAACTAGGACAGGAGAATTCACCCCTCCACTTT CASSQLGQENSPLHF TRBJ1-6 TRBD1 NA TRBV6-2/TRBV6-3
TGTGCCAGCACCTTACAGGGGACAGAGACCCAGTACTTC CASTLQGTETQYF TRBJ2-5 TRBD1 NA TRBV7-9
TGTGCCAGCTGGGAGAGGGGATCCTATAATTCACCCCTCCACTTT CASWERGSYNSPLHF TRBJ1-6 NA few TRBV27
TGTGCCAGCAGTTTATTGGGTTCGGGAGGGCGCACCGGGGAGCTGTTTTTT CASSLLGSGGRTGELFF TRBJ2-2 TRBD2 NA TRBV28
TGTGCCAGCAGCCCGGGACAGGGTATAGCAGATACGCAGTATTTT CASSPGQGIADTQYF TRBJ2-3 TRBD1 few TRBV4-2
TGTGCCAGCAGCCAAGATCAGGGGGGCTACAATGAGCAGTTCTTC CASSQDQGGYNEQFF TRBJ2-1 NA NA TRBV4-2
TGTGCCAGCAGCCCAATTCCGGGACAGAAGGTGGGGGCAGATACGCAGTATTTT CASSPIPGQKVGADTQYF TRBJ2-3 TRBD1 NA TRBV11-2
TGTGCCAGCAGTTCCCCGGGGGCCAACTACGAGCAGTACTTC CASSSPGANYEQYF TRBJ2-7 NA NA TRBV12-3/TRBV12-4
TGTGCCAGCAGGCGGGGACTAGCGGGGATTGATGAGCAGTTCTTC CASRRGLAGIDEQFF TRBJ2-1 TRBD2 medium-sized TRBV11-2
TGCAGTGCTAGAGACGCCCAAACCGGGACAGGAGGGTACGAGCAGTACTTC CSARDAQTGTGGYEQYF TRBJ2-7 TRBD1 few TRBV20-1
TGCGCCAGCAGCCAAGATGCACTCCTCGGGAGCACAGATACGCAGTATTTT CASSQDALLGSTDTQYF TRBJ2-3 NA few TRBV4-1
TGTGCCAGCAGTTTAGGGGCGGGGGCCGGCGGGGAGCTGTTTTTT CASSLGAGAGGELFF TRBJ2-2 NA few TRBV12-3/TRBV12-4
TGTGCCAGCAGCCCCTGGGGCGGGGCCGGAGCCTACGAGCAGTACTTC CASSPWGGAGAYEQYF TRBJ2-7 NA NA TRBV4-2
TGTGCCAGCAGTTACGGTGCTGAGAACCAAGAGACCCAGTACTTC CASSYGAENQETQYF TRBJ2-5 NA NA TRBV6-5
TGTGCCAGCATGGGCGGGGTGGTCACAGATACGCAGTATTTT CASMGGVVTDTQYF TRBJ2-3 NA NA TRBV12-3/TRBV12-4
TGTGCCTGGAGTGTTATGGGGGGGGAGACCCAGTACTTC CAWSVMGGETQYF TRBJ2-5 TRBD2 NA TRBV30
TGTGCCACCAGCAGAGATATGGGGCCGCTGACACAAGAGACCCAGTACTTC CATSRDMGPLTQETQYF TRBJ2-5 NA few TRBV15
TGTGCCAGCAGCTTGGCTGGGGAAACCTACGAGCAGTACTTC CASSLAGETYEQYF TRBJ2-7 NA NA TRBV5-6
TGTGCCAGCAGCTTCGTGGCGGGGGAGCAAGAGACCCAGTACTTC CASSFVAGEQETQYF TRBJ2-5 TRBD2 few TRBV7-6